A selection of T cell receptor beta chains follows, all from one sample in a study of shared clonotypes between healthy human individuals. The repertoire was sequenced with immunoSEQ multiplex PCR; TCRdb's copy has only in-frame clones and lacks some. Here the sample spans approximately 2.4 million clones, 95% being singletons. Sequencing was done on a sample of naive CD4+ T cells sorted from blood. The receptors were sampled from a man between 18 and 29 years old in good health. Each CDR3 is given without its conserved first and last residue.

TRBJ2-5,TRBV7-9,ASSSLPRSETQY
TRBJ1-4,TRBV2,ASSITGFNEKLF
TRBJ2-7,TRBV5-4,ASSSGTGTHEQY
TRBJ2-7,TRBV6-5,ASSFRDRGGYEQY
TRBJ2-4,TRBV28,ASSLVQNDIQY
TRBJ2-2,TRBV10-3,AISLAGADTGELF
TRBJ2-1,TRBV30,AWRTGTGVYGEQF
TRBJ1-3,TRBV7-2,ASSLTGNTIY
TRBJ2-7,TRBV19,ASSQASGGYEQY
TRBJ2-5,TRBV7-8,ASSLGRGAWTQY
TRBJ2-5,TRBV29-1,SGDPGETQY
TRBJ2-7,TRBV18,ASSPGTAHEQY
TRBJ1-4,TRBV7-2,ASRLGQLNEKLF
TRBJ2-2,TRBV5-4,ASSLTNRGGTGELF
TRBJ2-4,TRBV5-1,ASSLGVGDALAKNIQY
TRBJ2-2,TRBV6-6,ASSTPAGSNTGELF
TRBJ2-3,TRBV9,ASSVAGEMTDTQY
TRBJ1-2,TRBV6-1,ASSDGQGLPTGYT
TRBJ1-5,TRBV11-2,ASSPGGAGNQPQH
TRBJ1-1,TRBV18,ASSLRDSNTEAF
TRBJ1-6,TRBV10-2,ASTTGVSPLH
TRBJ1-1,TRBV23-1,ASSQSGRDLDTEAF
TRBJ1-6,TRBV2,ASSGDRGLGTPLH
TRBJ1-1,TRBV15,ATGLTVGRGTEAF
TRBJ2-1,TRBV6-1,ASSEREPRYNEQF
TRBJ2-7,TRBV6-1,ASTVEYEQY
TRBJ1-6,TRBV5-1,ASGRVPNSPLH
TRBJ1-5,TRBV29-1,SAQNSNQPQH
TRBJ2-2,TRBV7-9,ASSSFRDLRPGELF